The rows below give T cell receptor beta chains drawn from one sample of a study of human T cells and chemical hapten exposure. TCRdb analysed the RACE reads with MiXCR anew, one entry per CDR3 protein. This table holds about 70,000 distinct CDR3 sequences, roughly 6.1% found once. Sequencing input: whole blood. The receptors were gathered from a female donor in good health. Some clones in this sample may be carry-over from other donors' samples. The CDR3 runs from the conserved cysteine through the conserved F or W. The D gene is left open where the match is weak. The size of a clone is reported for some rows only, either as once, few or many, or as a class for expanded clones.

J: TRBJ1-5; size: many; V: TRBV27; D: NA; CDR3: CASSQYREGQPQHF; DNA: TGTGCCAGCAGCCAATACAGGGAAGGTCAGCCCCAGCATTTT
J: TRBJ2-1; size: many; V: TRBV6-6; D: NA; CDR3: CASSYFGSYNEQFF; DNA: TGTGCCAGCAGTTACTTTGGGAGCTACAATGAGCAGTTCTTC
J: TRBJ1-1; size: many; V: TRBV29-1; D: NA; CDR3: CSVDTGTEAFF; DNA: TGCAGCGTTGATACAGGGACTGAAGCTTTCTTT
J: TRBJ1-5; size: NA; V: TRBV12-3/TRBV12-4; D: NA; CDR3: CASSSSGGGQPQHF; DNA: TGTGCCAGCAGTTCCTCGGGGGGCGGTCAGCCCCAGCATTTT
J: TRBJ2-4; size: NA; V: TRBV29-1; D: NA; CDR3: CSGANRGGIQYF; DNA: TGCAGCGGAGCCAACAGGGGAGGCATTCAGTACTTC
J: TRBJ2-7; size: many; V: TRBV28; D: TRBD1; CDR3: CASSLHPGTAYEQYF; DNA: TGTGCCAGCAGTTTACACCCAGGGACAGCCTACGAGCAGTACTTC
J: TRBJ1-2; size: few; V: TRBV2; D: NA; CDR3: CASSERNYGYTF; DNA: TGTGCCAGCAGTGAAAGAAACTATGGCTACACCTTC
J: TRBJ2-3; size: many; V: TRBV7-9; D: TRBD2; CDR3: CASTSKRELTDTQYF; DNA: TGTGCCAGCACCTCCAAGCGGGAGTTAACAGATACGCAGTATTTT
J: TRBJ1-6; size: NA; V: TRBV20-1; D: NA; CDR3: CSASGGGDHSPLHF; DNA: TGCAGTGCTAGTGGAGGGGGAGACCATTCACCCCTCCACTTT
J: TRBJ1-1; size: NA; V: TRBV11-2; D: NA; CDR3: CASGSRMNTEAFF; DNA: TGTGCCAGCGGAAGCCGAATGAACACTGAAGCTTTCTTT
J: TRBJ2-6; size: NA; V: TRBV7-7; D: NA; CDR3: CASSLAEGANVLTF; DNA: TGTGCTAGCAGCTTAGCGGAGGGGGCCAACGTCCTGACTTTC
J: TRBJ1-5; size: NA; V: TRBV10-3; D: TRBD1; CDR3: CAISISGGYSNQPQHF; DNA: TGTGCCATCAGTATTTCAGGGGGCTATAGCAATCAGCCCCAGCATTTT
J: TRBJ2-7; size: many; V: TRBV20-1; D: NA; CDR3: CSASPGSYEQYF; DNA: TGCAGTGCTAGTCCAGGCTCCTACGAGCAGTACTTC
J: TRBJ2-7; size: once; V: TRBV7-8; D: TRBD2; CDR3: CASSLEGGRAGEQYF; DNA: TGTGCCAGCAGCTTAGAGGGCGGGAGGGCCGGGGAGCAGTACTTC
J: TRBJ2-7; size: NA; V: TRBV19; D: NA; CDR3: CASSTGHHSYEQYF; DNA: TGTGCCAGCAGTACGGGACACCACTCCTACGAGCAGTACTTC
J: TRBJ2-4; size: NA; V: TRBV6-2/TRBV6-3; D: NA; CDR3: CASSFPWRGKNIQYF; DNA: TGTGCCAGCAGCTTCCCGTGGAGAGGCAAAAACATTCAGTACTTC
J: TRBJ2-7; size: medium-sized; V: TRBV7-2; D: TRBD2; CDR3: CASSLQGWEREREQYF; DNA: TGTGCCAGCAGCTTACAAGGATGGGAGCGGGAGCGCGAGCAGTACTTC
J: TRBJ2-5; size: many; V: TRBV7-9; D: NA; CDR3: CASSLDVEETQYF; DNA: TGTGCCAGCAGCTTAGATGTGGAAGAGACCCAGTACTTC
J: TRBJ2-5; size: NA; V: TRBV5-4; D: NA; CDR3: CASSLGPRQQETQYF; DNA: TGTGCCAGCAGCTTGGGCCCCAGACAACAAGAGACCCAGTACTTC
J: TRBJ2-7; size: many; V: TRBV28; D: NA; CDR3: CASMASGPYEQYF; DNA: TGTGCCAGCATGGCCAGCGGGCCCTACGAGCAGTACTTC
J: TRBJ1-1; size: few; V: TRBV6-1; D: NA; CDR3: CASSEDLLNTEAFF; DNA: TGTGCCAGCAGTGAAGATTTGCTTAACACTGAAGCTTTCTTT
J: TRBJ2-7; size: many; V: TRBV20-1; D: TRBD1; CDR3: CSARGRQGTYEQYF; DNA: TGCAGTGCTAGAGGGCGACAGGGTACCTACGAGCAGTACTTC
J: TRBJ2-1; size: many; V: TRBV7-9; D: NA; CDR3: CASSSQYNEQFF; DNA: TGTGCCAGCAGCTCCCAGTACAATGAGCAGTTCTTC
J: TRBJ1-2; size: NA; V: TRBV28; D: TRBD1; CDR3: CASSPRQGYGYTF; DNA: TGTGCCAGCAGCCCTAGACAGGGCTATGGCTACACCTTC
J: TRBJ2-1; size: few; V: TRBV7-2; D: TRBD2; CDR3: CASSYRFPGLAGGNEQFF; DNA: TGTGCCAGCAGCTACCGATTCCCAGGACTAGCGGGGGGGAATGAGCAGTTCTTC
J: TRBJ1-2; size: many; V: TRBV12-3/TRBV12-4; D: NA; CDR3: CASSFSGGYGYTF; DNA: TGTGCCAGCAGTTTCTCCGGGGGCTATGGCTACACCTTC
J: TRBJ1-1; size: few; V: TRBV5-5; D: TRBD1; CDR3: CASRFDRANTEAFF; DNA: TGTGCCAGCAGGTTCGACAGGGCGAACACTGAAGCTTTCTTT
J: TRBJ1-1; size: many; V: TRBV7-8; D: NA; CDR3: CASSWNNQGTEAFF; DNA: TGTGCCAGCAGCTGGAACAACCAGGGGACTGAAGCTTTCTTT
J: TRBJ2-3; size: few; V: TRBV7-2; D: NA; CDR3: CASSQTGTTQYF; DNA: TGTGCCAGCAGCCAGACCGGGACTACGCAGTATTTT